This T cell receptor (beta chain) emerged from a study of blood T cell repertoires in COVID-19. Across the whole study: The United States, Italy and Spain supplied acute and convalescent COVID-19 samples. From T cells, B-cell-depleted T cells, or PBMCs came the material, which was cDNA or gDNA.

In the authors' workflow: It was from reference gene primer amplification that nucleated cell counts were estimated. The data were produced by immunoSEQ multiplex PCR, yet TCRdb's version contains in-frame clones alone and is incomplete. V, J and clone size derive from that table, while D and trimming were established from the DNA sequence. Of about 43,000 clones in the sample, 87% were seen once. This CDR3 region has 14 residues. V lost 1 base and J 1 base, leaving 7 bases between the germline ends. Germline-derived CDR1 and CDR2 are MDHEN and SYDVKM. The chain is built from TRBV28 and TRBJ1-1; D is uncertain. The clonotype originates from a man aged 55 to 70 with active COVID-19. The source material was peripheral blood. CDR3 loop: CASSLLGANTEAFF. The CDR3 bases are TGTGCCAGCAGTTTATTGGGAGCGAACACTGAAGCTTTCTTT.